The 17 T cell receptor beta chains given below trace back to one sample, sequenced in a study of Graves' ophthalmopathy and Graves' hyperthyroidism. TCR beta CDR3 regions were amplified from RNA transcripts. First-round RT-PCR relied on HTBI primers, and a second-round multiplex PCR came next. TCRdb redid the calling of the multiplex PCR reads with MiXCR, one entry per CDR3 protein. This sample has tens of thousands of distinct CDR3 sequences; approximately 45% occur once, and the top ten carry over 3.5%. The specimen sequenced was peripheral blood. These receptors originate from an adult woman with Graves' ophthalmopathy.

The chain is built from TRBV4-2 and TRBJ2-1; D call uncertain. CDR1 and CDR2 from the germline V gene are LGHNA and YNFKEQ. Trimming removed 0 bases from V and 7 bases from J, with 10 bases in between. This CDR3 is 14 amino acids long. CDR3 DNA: TGTGCCAGCAGCCAAGAGGAAGGGTGGAATGAGCAGTTCTTC. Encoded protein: CASSQEEGWNEQFF.

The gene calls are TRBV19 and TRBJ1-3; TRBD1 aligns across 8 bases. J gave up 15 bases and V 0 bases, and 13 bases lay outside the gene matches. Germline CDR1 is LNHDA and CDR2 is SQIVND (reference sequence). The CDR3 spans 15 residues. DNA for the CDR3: TGTGCCAGTAGTATAGAAACAGGGGGGGGGATCAACAGATATTTT. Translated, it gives CASSIETGGGINRYF.

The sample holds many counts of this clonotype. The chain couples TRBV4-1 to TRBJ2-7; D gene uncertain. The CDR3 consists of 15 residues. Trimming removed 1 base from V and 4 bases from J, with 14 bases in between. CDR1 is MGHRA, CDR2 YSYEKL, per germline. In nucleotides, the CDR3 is TGCGCCAGCAGCCAAGGCCCCGGGCATGCATACGAGCAGTACTTC. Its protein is CASSQGPGHAYEQYF.

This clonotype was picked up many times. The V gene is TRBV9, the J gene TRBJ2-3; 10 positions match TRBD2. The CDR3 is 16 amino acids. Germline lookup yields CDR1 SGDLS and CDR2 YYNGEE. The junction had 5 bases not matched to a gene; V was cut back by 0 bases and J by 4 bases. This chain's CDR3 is CASSVASGSRADTQYF. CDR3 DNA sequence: TGTGCCAGCAGCGTAGCTAGCGGGAGCCGGGCAGATACGCAGTATTTT.

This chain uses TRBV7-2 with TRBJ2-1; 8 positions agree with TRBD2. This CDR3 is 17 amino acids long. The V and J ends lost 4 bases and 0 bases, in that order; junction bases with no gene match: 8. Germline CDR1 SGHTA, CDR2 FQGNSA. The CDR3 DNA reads TGTGCCAGCAGCTCATTTGGGAGCGGGGGCTCCTACAATGAGCAGTTCTTC. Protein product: CASSSFGSGGSYNEQFF.

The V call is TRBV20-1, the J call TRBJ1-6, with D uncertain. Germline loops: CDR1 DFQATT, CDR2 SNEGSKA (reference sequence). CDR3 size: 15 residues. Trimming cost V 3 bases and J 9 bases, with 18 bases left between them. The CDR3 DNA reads TGCAGTGCTAGTCAACAGAGCAGGTCTTCTTCACCCCTCCACTTT. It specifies CSASQQSRSSSPLHF.

As DNA, the CDR3 is TGTGCCAGCACCCGGACAGGGGATGAAAAACTGTTTTTT. This codes for CASTRTGDEKLFF. V is TRBV9 and J is TRBJ1-4; 9 bases are shared with TRBD1. In germline, CDR1 is SGDLS, CDR2 YYNGEE. The CDR3 is 13 residues long. Losses at the gene ends were 6 bases for V and 6 bases for J; bases not matched to a gene: 3.

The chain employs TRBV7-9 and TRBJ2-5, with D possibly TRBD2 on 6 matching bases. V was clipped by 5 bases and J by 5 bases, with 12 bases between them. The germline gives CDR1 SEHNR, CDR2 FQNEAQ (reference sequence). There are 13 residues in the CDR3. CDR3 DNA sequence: TGTGCCAGCAGCCAAGTTGGGGGGGAGACCCAGTACTTC. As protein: CASSQVGGETQYF.

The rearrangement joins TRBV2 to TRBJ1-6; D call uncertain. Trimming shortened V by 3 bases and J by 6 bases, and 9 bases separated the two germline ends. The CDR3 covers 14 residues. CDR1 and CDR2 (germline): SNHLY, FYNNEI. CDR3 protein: CASSDWSTNSPLHF. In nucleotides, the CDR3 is TGTGCCAGCAGTGACTGGTCCACTAATTCACCCCTCCACTTT.

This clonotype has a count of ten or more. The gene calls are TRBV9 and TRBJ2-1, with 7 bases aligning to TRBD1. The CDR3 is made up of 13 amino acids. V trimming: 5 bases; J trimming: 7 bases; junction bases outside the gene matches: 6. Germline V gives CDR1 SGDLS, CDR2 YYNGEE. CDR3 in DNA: TGTGCCAGCAGTGGGGACAGCGCAAATGAGCAGTTCTTC. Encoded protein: CASSGDSANEQFF.

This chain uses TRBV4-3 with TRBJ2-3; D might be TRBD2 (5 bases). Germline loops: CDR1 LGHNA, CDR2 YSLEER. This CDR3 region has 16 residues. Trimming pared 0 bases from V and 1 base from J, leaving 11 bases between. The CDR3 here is CASSQDPRRGTDTQYF. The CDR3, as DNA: TGCGCCAGCAGCCAAGACCCCAGGCGGGGCACAGATACGCAGTATTTT.

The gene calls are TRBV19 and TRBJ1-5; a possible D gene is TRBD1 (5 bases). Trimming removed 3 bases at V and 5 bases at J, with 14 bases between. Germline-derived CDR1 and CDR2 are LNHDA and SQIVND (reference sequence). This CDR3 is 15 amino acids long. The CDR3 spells CASSIEGNRDQPQHF. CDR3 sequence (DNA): TGTGCCAGTAGTATCGAGGGGAATCGGGATCAGCCCCAGCATTTT.

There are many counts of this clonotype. CDR3 nucleotide sequence: TGTGCCAGCAGTCCACAGTGGGGCAATGAGCAGTTCTTC. This translates into CASSPQWGNEQFF. This sequence joins TRBV28 and TRBJ2-1; no definite D call. Germline V CDR1 and CDR2: MDHEN, SYDVKM. The germline V and J ends were trimmed by 5 bases and 6 bases, with 11 bases remaining between them. This CDR3 spans 13 amino acids.

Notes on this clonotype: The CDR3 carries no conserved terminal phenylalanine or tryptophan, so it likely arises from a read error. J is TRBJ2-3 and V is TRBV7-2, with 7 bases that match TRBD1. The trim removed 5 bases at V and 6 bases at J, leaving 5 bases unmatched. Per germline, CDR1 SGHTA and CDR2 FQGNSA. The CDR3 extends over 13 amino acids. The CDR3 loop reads CASSLGGRDTQYL. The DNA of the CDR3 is TGTGCCAGCAGCCTAGGGGGCCGGGATACGCAGTATCTT.

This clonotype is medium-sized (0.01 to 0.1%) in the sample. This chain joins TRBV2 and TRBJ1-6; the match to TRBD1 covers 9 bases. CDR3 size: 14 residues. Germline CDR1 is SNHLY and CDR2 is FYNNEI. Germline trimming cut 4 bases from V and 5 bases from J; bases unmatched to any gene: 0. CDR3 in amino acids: CASSGTGDNSPLHF. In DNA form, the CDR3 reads TGTGCCAGCAGTGGGACAGGGGATAATTCACCCCTCCACTTT.

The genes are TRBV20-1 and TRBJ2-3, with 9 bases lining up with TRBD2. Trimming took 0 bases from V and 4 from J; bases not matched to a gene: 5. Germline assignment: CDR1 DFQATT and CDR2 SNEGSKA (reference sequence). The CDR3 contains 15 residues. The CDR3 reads CSARDGGRASDTQYF. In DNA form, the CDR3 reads TGCAGTGCTAGAGATGGCGGGAGGGCCTCAGATACGCAGTATTTT.

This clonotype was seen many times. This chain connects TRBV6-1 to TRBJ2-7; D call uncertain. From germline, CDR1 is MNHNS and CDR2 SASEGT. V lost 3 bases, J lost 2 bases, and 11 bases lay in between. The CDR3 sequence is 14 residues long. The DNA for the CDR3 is TGTGCCAGCAGTGATTTGGGCGGAACCTACGAGCAGTACTTC. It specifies CASSDLGGTYEQYF.